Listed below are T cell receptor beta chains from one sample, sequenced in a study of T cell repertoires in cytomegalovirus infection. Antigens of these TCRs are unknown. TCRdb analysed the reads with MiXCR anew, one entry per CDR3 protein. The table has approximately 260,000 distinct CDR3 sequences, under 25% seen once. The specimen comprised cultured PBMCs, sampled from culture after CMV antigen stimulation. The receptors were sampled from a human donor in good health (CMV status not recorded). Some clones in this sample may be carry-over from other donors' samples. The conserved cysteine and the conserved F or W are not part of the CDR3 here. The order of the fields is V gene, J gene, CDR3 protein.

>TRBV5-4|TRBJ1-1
ASSADSLNTEAF
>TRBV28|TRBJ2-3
ASSLHRTPGTGTRKFLAY
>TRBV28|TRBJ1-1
ASSSPGKGDTEAF
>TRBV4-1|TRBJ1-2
ASSQAEMAYGYT
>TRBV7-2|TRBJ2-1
ASSPPRTSGPNEQF
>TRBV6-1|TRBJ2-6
ASSPSRTDRSGANVLT
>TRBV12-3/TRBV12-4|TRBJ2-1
ASSFRAGLY
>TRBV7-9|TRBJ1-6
ASSLALGQGTNSPLH
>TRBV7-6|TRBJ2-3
ASSFLAVETDTQY
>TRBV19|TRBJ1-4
ASSIPQAGGEKLF
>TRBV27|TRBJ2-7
ASSLWDGSTYEQY
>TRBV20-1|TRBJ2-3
SASASRGTDTQY
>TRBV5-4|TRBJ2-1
ASRPGQGMSSYNEQF
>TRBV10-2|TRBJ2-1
ASSESPGTDEQF
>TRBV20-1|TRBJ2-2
SARDPKGAGELF
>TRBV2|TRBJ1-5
ASQSQEGNNSNQPQH
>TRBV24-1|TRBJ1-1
ATGQSNTEAF
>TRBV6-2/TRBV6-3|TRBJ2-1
ASSSRPAGEQF
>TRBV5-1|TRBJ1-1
ASSWSTGALTEAF
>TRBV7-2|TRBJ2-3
ASSLVGGYWSTDTQY
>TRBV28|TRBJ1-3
ASSLASDRVYSGNTIY
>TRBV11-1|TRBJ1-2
ASSGYSRGEIGTYGYT
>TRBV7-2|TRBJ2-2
ASSSQGGYTGELF
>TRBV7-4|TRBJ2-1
ASDGEYEQF
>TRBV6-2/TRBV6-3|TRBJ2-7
ASHAGGTSSVYEQY
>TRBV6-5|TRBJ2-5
ASSYSGTSGVILETQY
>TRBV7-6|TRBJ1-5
ASSLAAGVNQPQH
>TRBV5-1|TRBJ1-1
ASSWGNWGNTEAF
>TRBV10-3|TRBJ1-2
AISESYRDGYT
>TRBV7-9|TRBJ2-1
ASSRNLGLARNEQF
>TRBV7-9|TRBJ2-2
ASPSGGRLNTGELF
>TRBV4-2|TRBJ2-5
ASSLTAGTDETQY
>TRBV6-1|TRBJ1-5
ASSDPDSYSNQPQH
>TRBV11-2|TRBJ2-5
ASSSTVLGETQY
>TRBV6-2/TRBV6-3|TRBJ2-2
ASSSHNRYTGELF
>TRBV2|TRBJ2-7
ASIPGRSYEQY
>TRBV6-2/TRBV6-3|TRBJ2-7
ASTQSGSEQY
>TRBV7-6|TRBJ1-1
ASSRGTVAEAF
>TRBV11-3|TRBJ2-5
ASSLAGHQETQY
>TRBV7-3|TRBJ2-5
ASSPSLAGGLETQY
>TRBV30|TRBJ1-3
AWIRSDSGNTIY
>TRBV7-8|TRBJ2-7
ASSWRENYEQY
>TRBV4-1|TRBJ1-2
ASSQDRVIGFYGYT
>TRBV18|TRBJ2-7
ASSAVAREQY
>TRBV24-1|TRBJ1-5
ATSDSRGRNQPQH
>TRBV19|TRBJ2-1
ASNTPPAINEQF
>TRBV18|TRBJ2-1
ASSQQGYNEQF
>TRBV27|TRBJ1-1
ASRLNRNTEAF
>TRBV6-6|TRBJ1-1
ASSYRTGVLITEAF
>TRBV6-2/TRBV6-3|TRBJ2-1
ASNLGGSYNEQF
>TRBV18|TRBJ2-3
ASRDSADTQY